This T cell receptor beta chain was recorded in a study of CD8 T cells in Susac syndrome. An input of about 0.5 to 1 ug of RNA was subjected to reverse transcription using random hexamers. Each CDR3 protein gets one entry after TCRdb re-called the immunoSEQ multiplex PCR reads with MiXCR. The repertoire has 92,000 or so distinct CDR3 sequences, around 96% of them found once; the top ten carry more than 0.55%. V was shortened by 5 bases and J by 1 base, with 14 bases between the two germline ends. The V gene's germline CDR1 is DFQATT and CDR2 SNEGSKA (reference sequence). The CDR3 covers 14 residues. The chain combines TRBV20-1 with TRBJ1-1; possibly TRBD1 for D (5 bases). This clonotype originated in a human donor with Susac syndrome. Sequenced sample: CD8+ T cells from PBMCs. The DNA of the CDR3 is TGCAGTGCTCAAAGGAGGGGCAGGAACACTGAAGCTTTCTTT. Translating it yields CSAQRRGRNTEAFF.